Each of the 3 T cell receptor beta chains below was sequenced from the same sample in a study of early T cells in non-severe SARS-CoV-2 infection. TCRdb re-called the 5' RACE reads through MiXCR, storing one row per CDR3 protein. The sample contains some 22,000 distinct CDR3 sequences, under 5.5% of which appear only once. Sample: whole blood. These receptors came from an adult who was a healthcare worker with PCR-confirmed SARS-CoV-2 infection or an uninfected control (not recorded which).

This clonotype was observed at least ten times. The chain employs TRBV10-3 and TRBJ1-2; 7 nucleotides agree with TRBD1. Germline loops: CDR1 ENHRY, CDR2 SYGVKD. The CDR3 covers 14 residues. J was trimmed by 11 bases and V by 10 bases; bases with no gene match: 19. Written as DNA, the CDR3 is TGTGCCACTCTGTTAGGACAGGACACACGTGGTTACACCTTC. The encoded protein is CATLLGQDTRGYTF.

The table lists this clonotype with many counts. The rearrangement links TRBV4-2 to TRBJ2-7, with a possible D match to TRBD1 (5 bases). The CDR3 totals 14 residues. Germline CDR1 LGHNA, CDR2 YNFKEQ. Trimming shortened V by 1 base and J by 2 bases, and 9 bases separated the two germline ends. CDR3 nucleotides: TGTGCCAGCAGCCAAGTCTTGGGGCCCTACGAGCAGTACTTC. Translating it yields CASSQVLGPYEQYF.

The J gene is TRBJ1-1, the V gene TRBV7-2; D not resolved. V lost 8 bases, J lost 2 bases, and 12 bases lay in between. The germline gives CDR1 SGHTA, CDR2 FQGNSA. This CDR3 is 13 amino acids long. CDR3 in DNA: TGTGCCAGCTCCTTGGCGCCTAACACTGAAGCTTTCTTT. Protein sequence: CASSLAPNTEAFF.